Listed here are 12 T cell receptor beta chains from one sample, sequenced in a study of beta chain features in type 1 diabetes. General study results and limits: There was a moderate but significant shortening of TCRB CDR3s in all four CD4+ subsets of Type 1 diabetes patients.

These receptors have no known antigen. The sequenced template was cDNA made from the entire isolated RNA. Clones were sequenced by immunoSEQ multiplex PCR, and TCRdb holds only the in-frame ones, with some missing. The table includes 300,000 to 350,000 clones, roughly 14% detected once. Source material: naive CD4+ T cells from blood. The receptors originated from a woman aged 18 to 35 with type 1 diabetes.

This clone was found a few times. This chain links TRBV6-5 with TRBJ2-7, with D possibly matching TRBD2 (6 bases). Trimming shortened V by 0 bases and J by 0 bases, and 12 bases separated the two germline ends. Germline assignment: CDR1 MNHEY and CDR2 SVGAGI. CDR3 size: 16 residues. The CDR3 bases are TGTGCCAGCAGTTACTCAGGCGGGGTCGGCTCCTACGAGCAGTACTTC. It yields the protein CASSYSGGVGSYEQYF.

This clone was observed a handful of times. This chain links TRBV30 with TRBJ1-2; D not resolved. Germline-derived CDR1 and CDR2 are GTSNPN and SVGIG (reference sequence). Trimming left V 7 bases short and J 4 bases short, with 16 bases between. CDR3 size: 13 residues. The CDR3 DNA follows: TGTGCCTCACTTACTATCGGCGGCTATGGCTACACCTTC. Encoded protein: CASLTIGGYGYTF. Based on the CDR3 plus reference TRBV30 and TRBJ1-2, the full variable domain is SQTIHQWPATLVQPVGSPLSLECTVEGTSNPNLYWYRQAAGRGLQLLFYSVGIGQISSEVPQNLSASRPQDRQFILSSKKLLLSDSGFYLCASLTIGGYGYTFGSGTRLTVV.

In this sample, this clone turned up a few times. The chain combines TRBV21-1 with TRBJ2-1; TRBD2, as called in the table, went unchecked against the DNA. TRBV21-1 is a pseudogene. The CDR3 totals 15 residues. CDR3 in DNA: TGTGCCAGCAGCAAAGTTAAGCGGGAATTAGATGAGCAGTTCTTC. The encoded protein is CASSKVKRELDEQFF.

The V call is TRBV28, the J call TRBJ2-5, with TRBD1 identical over 8 bases. Losses at the gene ends were 3 bases for V and 3 bases for J; bases not matched to a gene: 6. Germline-derived CDR1 and CDR2 are MDHEN and SYDVKM. The CDR3 runs to 15 residues. CDR3 amino acids: CASSLAGGGEETQYF. DNA of the CDR3: TGTGCCAGCAGTTTGGCAGGGGGCGGGGAAGAGACCCAGTACTTC.

This chain joins TRBV30 and TRBJ2-5; possible D gene TRBD1, 6 bases. The CDR3 is made up of 13 amino acids. Between the trimmed V and J ends, which lost 3 bases and 2 bases, there was a span of 10 bases. CDR1 and CDR2 (germline): GTSNPN, SVGIG (reference sequence). CDR3 sequence (DNA): TGTGCCTGGAGGTCAACAGGGCAAGAGACCCAGTACTTC. As protein: CAWRSTGQETQYF.

This clone was counted between two and nine times. The chain couples TRBV15 to TRBJ1-2, with D possibly matching TRBD1 (5 bases). This CDR3 has 15 amino acids. Germline loops: CDR1 LNHNV, CDR2 YYDKDF (reference sequence). The ends were cut back, 0 bases at V and 8 bases at J, with 16 bases in the middle. The chain's CDR3 is CATSRDIPRVGGYTF. CDR3 bases: TGTGCCACCAGCAGAGATATCCCCAGGGTGGGAGGCTACACCTTC.

This clone was recorded a few times. J is TRBJ1-1 and V is TRBV5-1; possibly TRBD1 for D (6 bases). Trimming took off 3 bases at V and 3 bases at J, with 15 bases between the two ends. Germline CDR1 reads SGHRS; CDR2 reads YFSETQ. The CDR3 length is 15 residues. CDR3 residues: CASSYPRGGDTEAFF. The CDR3 nucleotides read TGCGCCAGCAGCTACCCCAGGGGAGGGGACACTGAAGCTTTCTTT.

This clone occurred a few times. V and J are TRBV30 and TRBJ2-7, with 10 bases fitting TRBD2. From germline, CDR1 is GTSNPN and CDR2 SVGIG (reference sequence). The V gene end was trimmed by 2 bases and the J gene end by 0 bases; junction bases not matched to a gene: 7. The CDR3 contains 16 residues. CDR3 sequence reads: CAWSPSIAGGSYEQYF. As DNA, the CDR3 is TGTGCCTGGAGTCCCTCCATAGCGGGAGGCTCCTACGAGCAGTACTTC.

The V gene is TRBV7-9, the J gene TRBJ2-3; 8 positions agree with TRBD1. This CDR3 region has 15 residues. With V trimmed by 6 bases and J by 4 bases, 9 bases remained unmatched. CDR1 is SEHNR, CDR2 FQNEAQ, per germline (reference sequence). The CDR3 here is CASRSFRGPADTQYF. The DNA for the CDR3 is TGTGCCAGCAGAAGCTTCAGGGGGCCCGCAGATACGCAGTATTTT.

This sequence joins TRBV18 and TRBJ1-1; D possibly corresponds to TRBD1 (6 bases). The germline V and J ends were trimmed by 3 bases and 2 bases, with 10 bases remaining between them. The length of the CDR3 is 14 residues. CDR1 and CDR2 (germline): KGHSH, LQKENI. The DNA for the CDR3 is TGTGCCAGCTCACCGGGGGGGCCTAACACTGAAGCTTTCTTT. Its protein product is CASSPGGPNTEAFF.

This clone was recorded a few times. The V call is TRBV27, the J call TRBJ2-1; the match to TRBD2 covers 9 bases. This CDR3 has 15 residues. V lost 1 base to trimming and J lost 5 bases; unmatched junction nucleotides: 3. Germline lookup yields CDR1 MNHEY and CDR2 SMNVEV (reference sequence). CDR3 sequence (DNA): TGTGCCAGCAGTTTATTGCTAGCGGGGAACAATGAGCAGTTCTTC. It translates to CASSLLLAGNNEQFF.

The chain uses TRBV5-1 and TRBJ2-1; D not resolved. The ends were cut back, 1 base at V and 3 bases at J, with 8 bases in the middle. Germline CDR1 and CDR2: SGHRS and YFSETQ. This CDR3 is built from 14 residues. The chain's CDR3 is CASSLSADYNEQFF. CDR3 bases: TGCGCCAGCAGCTTGTCTGCAGACTACAATGAGCAGTTCTTC.